In this sample, the clone carrying this T cell receptor beta chain turned up many times. Its antigen is unknown. The sequence runs out 3 residues before the end of the CDR3; the remainder is reconstructed from the germline J gene. The assay was immunoSEQ multiplex PCR, and TCRdb's table has in-frame clones only and misses some. Recorded here are tens of thousands of clones, none singletons. Germline lookup yields CDR1 SGDLS and CDR2 YYNGEE. The CDR3 runs to 15 residues. J gave up 3 bases and V 3 bases, and 2 bases lay outside the gene matches. The record originates from a study of T cell clonality in common variable immunodeficiency. Whole-study findings and limits: Fewer deletions and N-nucleotide insertions were reportedly seen in common variable immunodeficiency TCR beta sequences.

Patients and controls were mostly of Caucasian heritage. Donors gave about 5 to 8 ml heparinized peripheral whole blood. This chain uses TRBV9 with TRBJ2-7; 14 bases align to TRBD2. Sequencing was done on a sample of peripheral blood mononuclear cells. The clonotype comes from a person between 18 and 75 years old in good health. CDR3 DNA, as far as it was read: TGTGCCAGCAGCGCCGGGACTAGCGGGGGCTACGAG. Protein product: CASSAGTSGGYE. The CDR3 in full is CASSAGTSGGYEQYF.